This T cell receptor (beta chain) was sequenced for a study of blood T cell repertoires in COVID-19. In the study's own analysis: Cell counts per sample came from amplifying reference gene primers. Some clones are missing from TCRdb's copy, which holds only in-frame ones; the method was immunoSEQ multiplex PCR. The V and J calls and clone size were taken over from that table, and D and trimming were inferred from the DNA. In the table there are 170,000 or so clones, around 80% of which are singletons. The CDR3 totals 17 residues. V lost 0 bases, J lost 3 bases, and 9 bases stayed unmatched. Germline V gene sequence: CDR1 GTSNPN, CDR2 SVGIG (reference sequence).

This sequence joins TRBV30 and TRBJ1-4; 8 bases align to TRBD1. The sequencing sample was made of peripheral blood. This receptor was taken from a man in his 70s with active or convalescent COVID-19. CDR3 sequence reads: CAWSVSGTGAPNEKLFF. CDR3 nucleotide sequence: TGTGCCTGGAGTGTAAGCGGGACAGGAGCACCTAATGAAAAACTGTTTTTT.